This TCR beta chain was captured by sequencing in a study of blood T cell repertoires in COVID-19. Overall study: Samples came from the United States, Italy and Spain, spanning acute and convalescent COVID-19. The cDNA or gDNA used as material had been derived from T cells, B-cell-depleted T cells, or PBMCs.

Authors' processing steps: Counts of nucleated cells, estimated from reference gene primer amplification, were obtained. Clones were sequenced by immunoSEQ multiplex PCR, and TCRdb holds only the in-frame ones, with some missing. The V and J calls and clone size are taken from that table; D and trimming were inferred from the DNA. This repertoire shows approximately 150,000 clones, roughly 91% found once; its top ten account for 2% to 2.5%. V gave up 7 bases and J gave up 6 bases; unmatched junction bases: 5. CDR3 length equals 13 residues. The gene calls are TRBV12-3 or TRBV12-4 and TRBJ2-2; TRBD1 matches at 7 bases. The sequence was obtained from a man aged 45-60 years who had recovered from COVID-19. Material for sequencing was peripheral blood. The CDR3 loop is CASNKQGPGELFF. CDR3 DNA: TGTGCCAGCAACAAACAGGGGCCCGGGGAGCTGTTTTTT.